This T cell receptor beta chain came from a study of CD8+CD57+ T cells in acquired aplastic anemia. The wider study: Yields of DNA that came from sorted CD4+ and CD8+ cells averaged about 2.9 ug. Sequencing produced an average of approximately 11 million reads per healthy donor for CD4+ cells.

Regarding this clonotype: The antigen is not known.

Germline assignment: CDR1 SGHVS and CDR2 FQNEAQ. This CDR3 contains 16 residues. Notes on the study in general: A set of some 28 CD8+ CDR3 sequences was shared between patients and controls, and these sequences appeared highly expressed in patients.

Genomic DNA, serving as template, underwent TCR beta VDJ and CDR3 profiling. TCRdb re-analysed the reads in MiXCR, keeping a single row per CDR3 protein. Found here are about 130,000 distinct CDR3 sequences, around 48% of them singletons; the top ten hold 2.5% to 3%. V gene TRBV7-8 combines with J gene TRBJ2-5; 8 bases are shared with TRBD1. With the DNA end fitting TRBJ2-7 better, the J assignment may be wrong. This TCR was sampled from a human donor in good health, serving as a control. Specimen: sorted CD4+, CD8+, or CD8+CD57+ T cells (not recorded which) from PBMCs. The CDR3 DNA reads TGTGCCAGCAGCTTAGGAGACAGGGGACGGGGCTACGAGCAGTACTTC. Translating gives CASSLGDRGRGYEQYF.